The 24 T cell receptor beta chains below were found in one sample sequenced in a study of T cell responses to AZD1222 COVID-19 vaccine. Some clones are missing from TCRdb's copy, which holds only in-frame ones; the method was immunoSEQ multiplex PCR. This sample has around 75,000 clones, with roughly 85% found just once. This sample comprised peripheral blood, obtained on day 0 of AZD1222 vaccination. These receptors were obtained from an adult in good health.

The chain joins TRBV15 to TRBJ1-5, with D tentatively TRBD1 (5 bases). CDR1 and CDR2 (germline): LNHNV, YYDKDF (reference sequence). The CDR3 runs 15 residues. The V end was cut by 0 bases, the J end by 6 bases, with 12 bases between. CDR3: CATSRDGARAQPQHF. CDR3 in DNA: TGTGCCACCAGCAGAGATGGGGCGAGGGCTCAGCCCCAGCATTTT.

A few counts support this clone. This chain uses TRBV4-1 with TRBJ2-7; TRBD1 matches at 7 bases. After removal of 4 bases from V and 5 bases from J, the junction contained 11 bases not matched to a gene. Germline V CDR1 and CDR2: MGHRA, YSYEKL. The CDR3 is made up of 15 amino acids. The CDR3 region has the DNA TGCGCCAGCAGCCGAAGACAGGGAGAATTAGACGAGCAGTACTTC. This translates into CASSRRQGELDEQYF.

V gene TRBV28 combines with J gene TRBJ2-5, with D unresolved. V was cut by 3 bases and J by 0 bases, with 5 bases left in between. The CDR3 runs 13 residues. Germline loops: CDR1 MDHEN, CDR2 SYDVKM. CDR3 loop: CASSFGDQETQYF. CDR3 nucleotides: TGTGCCAGCAGTTTTGGAGACCAAGAGACCCAGTACTTC.

The chain links TRBV6-5 to TRBJ2-3, with D possibly being TRBD2 (6 bases). Germline V lookup: CDR1 MNHEY, CDR2 SVGAGI. V dropped 3 bases and J dropped 5 bases, with 15 bases sitting between them. This CDR3 region has 15 residues. CDR3 DNA sequence: TGTGCCAGCAGTTATGGGAGCCTGGAGGGAGATACGCAGTATTTT. Translating it yields CASSYGSLEGDTQYF.

The rearrangement links TRBV7-9 to TRBJ1-1, with D perhaps TRBD1 (5 bases). The V gene lost 1 base and the J gene lost 2 bases, with 8 bases spanning the gap. The CDR3 covers 14 residues. Germline V gene lookup returns CDR1 SEHNR and CDR2 FQNEAQ (reference sequence). CDR3 loop: CASSLVGTNTEAFF. As DNA, the CDR3 is TGTGCCAGCAGCTTAGTCGGGACCAACACTGAAGCTTTCTTT.

The chain links TRBV6-2 or TRBV6-3 to TRBJ1-6; D gene ambiguous. The CDR3 contains 11 residues. V was cut by 4 bases and J by 14 bases, with 9 bases left in between. Germline V lookup: CDR1 MNHEY, CDR2 SVGEGT. The CDR3 nucleotides are TGTGCCAGCAGTTTCTATAAGACCCTCCACTTT. Translation gives CASSFYKTLHF.

The V gene is TRBV5-1, the J gene TRBJ1-2; D unclear. Between the trimmed V and J ends, which lost 5 bases and 3 bases, there was a span of 11 bases. The CDR3 spans 13 residues. Germline V gene lookup returns CDR1 SGHRS and CDR2 YFSETQ. CDR3 sequence: CASRPTEYYGYTF. Here the CDR3 DNA reads TGCGCCAGCAGACCGACGGAATACTATGGCTACACCTTC.

A single count supports this clone. The junction does not match germline at one end; this may be a read error. V usage is TRBV28 and J usage is TRBJ2-7; 7 bases line up with TRBD1. The CDR3 sequence is 12 residues long. CDR1 and CDR2 (germline): MDHEN, SYDVKM. DNA of the CDR3: TGTGCCAGCAGCGTAAGCCCCCGGGACAGTTTGTTT. Protein: CASSVSPRDSLF.

The genes are TRBV4-3 and TRBJ2-5, with 13 bases identical to TRBD2. The junction had 11 bases not matched to a gene; V was cut back by 1 base and J by 3 bases. Germline V gene lookup returns CDR1 LGHNA and CDR2 YSLEER. CDR3 length equals 19 residues. CDR3 DNA: TGCGCCAGCAGCCAAGGATTGCGTAGAGGGACTAGCGGGGAAGAGACCCAGTACTTC. Amino acids: CASSQGLRRGTSGEETQYF.

V is TRBV28 and J is TRBJ1-2; D remains unclear. The CDR3 is 13 amino acids. CDR1 is MDHEN and CDR2 is SYDVKM in the germline V gene. Trimming cost V 6 bases and J 8 bases, with 16 bases left between them. In DNA, the CDR3 is TGTGCCAGCAGCCGGACCCGCCTTCGGGGCTACACCTTC. Translated: CASSRTRLRGYTF.

The chain carries TRBV7-9 and TRBJ2-7, with D perhaps TRBD1 (6 bases). Trimming shortened V by 5 bases and J by 2 bases, and 13 bases separated the two germline ends. Germline CDR1 is SEHNR and CDR2 is FQNEAQ (reference sequence). The CDR3 runs 14 residues. The CDR3 is CASSKDSGTYEQYF. The CDR3 DNA sequence: TGTGCCAGCAGCAAGGACAGCGGAACCTACGAGCAGTACTTC.

The chain employs TRBV2 and TRBJ1-4; a possible D gene is TRBD1 (5 bases). Germline V gives CDR1 SNHLY, CDR2 FYNNEI. This CDR3 contains 14 residues. The germline V and J ends were trimmed by 6 bases and 2 bases, with 10 bases remaining between them. CDR3 protein: CASRIRATNEKLFF. In DNA form, the CDR3 reads TGTGCCAGCAGGATCAGGGCCACTAATGAAAAACTGTTTTTT.

The gene calls are TRBV6-5 and TRBJ2-7, with a tentative D call TRBD2 (7 bases). This CDR3 has 12 amino acids. Deletions cut 9 bases from V and 0 bases from J, with 9 bases between. Per germline, CDR1 MNHEY and CDR2 SVGAGI. In DNA form, the CDR3 reads TGTGCCAGTCGGGGGGCCTCCTACGAGCAGTACTTC. Translated: CASRGASYEQYF.

The genes are TRBV6-5 and TRBJ1-2; 8 bases map to TRBD1. The CDR3 runs 13 residues. Germline loops: CDR1 MNHEY, CDR2 SVGAGI. The V segment lost 6 bases and the J segment 3 bases; nucleotides outside the gene matches: 3. In DNA, the CDR3 is TGTGCCAGCAGAACGGACAGGGACTATGGCTACACCTTC. Residues: CASRTDRDYGYTF.

The chain joins TRBV11-2 to TRBJ1-2, with 8 nucleotides matching TRBD1. CDR1 is SGHAT, CDR2 FQNNGV, per germline. The J segment lost 4 bases and the V segment lost 6 bases, leaving 4 bases of the junction unmatched. The CDR3 consists of 13 residues. This CDR3 is CASRRDRRYGYTF. CDR3 coding DNA: TGTGCCAGCAGGCGGGACAGGCGCTATGGCTACACCTTC.

The chain is built from TRBV4-3 and TRBJ2-7; no reliable D call. CDR3 size: 16 residues. Germline CDR1 and CDR2: LGHNA and YSLEER. Trimming pared 0 bases from V and 4 bases from J, leaving 16 bases between. CDR3 sequence (DNA): TGCGCCAGCAGCCAAGAGGCAGTCAAGGGATCTTACGAGCAGTACTTC. This codes for CASSQEAVKGSYEQYF.

The J gene is TRBJ1-1, the V gene TRBV12-3 or TRBV12-4; D uncertain. This CDR3 has 13 amino acids. V was clipped by 3 bases and J by 1 base, with 6 bases between them. The DNA for the CDR3 is TGTGCCAGCAGTTTTGGCCCGAACACTGAAGCTTTCTTT. Its protein product is CASSFGPNTEAFF.

V usage is TRBV5-8 and J usage is TRBJ2-2, with D perhaps matching TRBD1 or TRBD2 (6 bases each). The CDR3 extends over 16 amino acids. With 0 bases removed from V and 2 bases from J, the gap between germline ends came to 11 bases. The germline V gene has CDR1 SGHTS and CDR2 YDEGEE. The CDR3 spells CASSLERGRNTGELFF. CDR3 coding DNA: TGTGCCAGCAGCTTGGAACGGGGGCGCAACACCGGGGAGCTGTTTTTT.

The chain couples TRBV9 to TRBJ2-6, with D uncertain. The germline V gene encodes CDR1 SGDLS and CDR2 YYNGEE. Trimming removed 0 bases at V and 4 bases at J, with 2 bases between. The length of the CDR3 is 13 residues. The CDR3 DNA sequence: TGTGCCAGCAGCGTAGAAGGGGCCAACGTCCTGACTTTC. It specifies CASSVEGANVLTF.

This clone was counted a few times. The gene calls are TRBV5-4 and TRBJ2-5; D remains unclear. V was pared by 4 bases and J by 1 base, with 11 bases between. From germline, CDR1 is SGHNT and CDR2 YYREEE (reference sequence). The CDR3 runs to 14 residues. The CDR3 DNA reads as TGTGCCAGCAGCGGGTCACGGACCCAAGAGACCCAGTACTTC. Amino acid sequence: CASSGSRTQETQYF.

This clone was seen just once. The chain uses TRBV24-1 and TRBJ2-2; D is perhaps TRBD1 (5 bases). The V end was cut by 9 bases, the J end by 2 bases, with 18 bases between. Germline values: CDR1 KGHDR, CDR2 SFDVKD. The CDR3 is 16 residues long. CDR3 nucleotides: TGTGCCACCGGGGCGGTTGGACGGCCCAACACCGGGGAGCTGTTTTTT. Its protein is CATGAVGRPNTGELFF.

The chain joins TRBV6-5 to TRBJ1-5, with D perhaps matching TRBD1 (6 bases). V lost 6 bases and J lost 11, with 20 bases in between. Germline values: CDR1 MNHEY, CDR2 SVGAGI. This CDR3 spans 14 amino acids. The chain's CDR3 is CASSRDTVLQAQHF. The CDR3 DNA sequence: TGTGCCAGCAGCCGGGACACTGTTCTCCAGGCCCAGCATTTT.

This clone was detected only once. The V gene is TRBV24-1, the J gene TRBJ2-3; 10 positions match TRBD2. Germline lookup yields CDR1 KGHDR and CDR2 SFDVKD. The CDR3 loop spans 15 amino acids. Trimming removed 5 bases from V and 6 bases from J; junction bases left unmatched: 7. The CDR3 DNA reads TGTGCCACCAGTGGGGCTAGCGGGGGTCCCGATACGCAGTATTTT. It encodes CATSGASGGPDTQYF.

The chain couples TRBV7-2 to TRBJ2-5; D ambiguous. The V end lost 0 bases, the J end lost 5 bases, and 7 bases lay between the germline ends. The CDR3 has 13 residues. CDR1 is SGHTA, CDR2 FQGNSA, per germline. In DNA form, the CDR3 reads TGTGCCAGCAGCTTAGCGTATCGGGAGACCCAGTACTTC. This translates into CASSLAYRETQYF.